This T cell receptor (beta chain) was profiled in a study of T cells in Graves' hyperthyroidism and ophthalmopathy. As for the study in general: Once the initial diagnosis was made, peripheral blood was obtained before any treatment.

Clinical symptoms, serum thyroxine and TRAb, thyroid ultrasound and orbital computed tomography were used for the diagnoses. Blood dates from first hyperthyroidism diagnosis, before any ophthalmopathy symptoms. TCR beta CDR3 regions were amplified from RNA. The TCR CDR3 first-round RT-PCR relied on the HTBI primer set. MiXCR, run by TCRdb on the multiplex PCR reads, gives a single entry per CDR3 protein. The top ten hold 15% to 20% of the sample, which has 690,000 or so distinct CDR3 sequences, roughly 20% seen once. Germline V gives CDR1 MGHRA, CDR2 YSYEKL. V lost 2 bases, J lost 4 bases, and 7 bases stayed unmatched. This CDR3 is 15 amino acids long.

Sequences were obtained from blood. The chain couples TRBV4-1 to TRBJ1-1, with TRBD1 matching over 7 bases. This receptor was taken from a woman aged 50 to 65 with Graves' hyperthyroidism that later progressed to Graves' ophthalmopathy. The CDR3 region is CASSQPHRGVTEAFF. CDR3 bases: TGCGCCAGCAGCCAACCTCACAGGGGAGTCACTGAAGCTTTCTTT.